These T cell receptor beta chains were read from a single sample in a study of T-cell memory formation after mild COVID-19. TCRdb re-called the 5' RACE reads with MiXCR, one entry per CDR3 protein. The data hold about 560,000 distinct CDR3 sequences, with about 20% observed a single time. Sequencing was performed on PBMCs or a T cell subset sorted from them (not recorded which). Receptors originate from an adult woman who had mild COVID-19 (a few samples of this study predate the infection). Cell type and time point are not known. CDR3s leave out the opening cysteine and the closing phenylalanine or tryptophan.

TRBV24-1	TRBJ1-2	AIGTGPFRYT
TRBV5-1	TRBJ2-1	ASSLGQGPGYNEQF
TRBV20-1	TRBJ1-5	SGQPANQPQH
TRBV20-1	TRBJ1-4	SARVITTNEKLF
TRBV19	TRBJ1-6	ASSFRDRGNSPLH
TRBV7-8	TRBJ2-7	ASSLVGSGPYEQY
TRBV6-2/TRBV6-3	TRBJ2-7	ASSTSDKRGYEQY
TRBV5-1	TRBJ1-4	ASSSFVGTGKLF
TRBV7-9	TRBJ1-6	ASSQASGAGNSPLH
TRBV20-1	TRBJ2-1	SAVPGTAYNEQF
TRBV7-9	TRBJ1-1	ASSLVAGRNTEAF
TRBV20-1	TRBJ2-7	SARPHSPGQVTYEQY
TRBV18	TRBJ2-2	ASSPGVGGTGELF
TRBV7-8	TRBJ2-3	ASSWTAGGITDTQY
TRBV2	TRBJ2-7	ASIRPPYEQY
TRBV29-1	TRBJ1-1	SVVGFSGAEAF
TRBV11-2	TRBJ1-3	ASSLAQVLSGNTIY
TRBV7-9	TRBJ2-7	ASSLTGSYEKQY
TRBV20-1	TRBJ2-7	SAAGTGGFLGEQY
TRBV9	TRBJ2-7	ASSVGPGLAYEQY
TRBV7-6	TRBJ2-3	ASSLPSGRVPDTQY
TRBV5-1	TRBJ1-1	ASSLDSPRGNTEAF
TRBV10-2	TRBJ2-1	ASSPGTTRGEQF
TRBV7-2	TRBJ2-2	ASSLRGAGVGYTGELF
TRBV7-9	TRBJ1-1	ASSLVLANTEAF
TRBV6-5	TRBJ1-1	ASSRTGFTEAF
TRBV10-3	TRBJ2-7	AISEGSGFPYEQY
TRBV24-1	TRBJ2-1	ATSDLAGYDEQF
TRBV7-3	TRBJ2-1	ASSHLGLAGDDEQF
TRBV12-3/TRBV12-4	TRBJ1-2	ASSEHGTGGNYGYT
TRBV3-1	TRBJ2-1	ASSPLGNNEQF
TRBV5-5	TRBJ1-3	ASSEGQGSGNTIY
TRBV6-2/TRBV6-3	TRBJ2-1	ASSYLVGSSYNEQF
TRBV6-2/TRBV6-3	TRBJ1-1	ASSRPGQRNTEAF
TRBV7-9	TRBJ2-3	ASSLSPGLPSTDTQY
TRBV29-1	TRBJ2-3	SVGGDTQY
TRBV3-1	TRBJ1-4	ASSVGDMPNEKLF
TRBV20-1	TRBJ1-1	SARRPRWTENTEAF
TRBV7-8	TRBJ1-2	ASSPYLGQGANYGYT
TRBV5-1	TRBJ1-1	ASSLAPGHLNTEAF